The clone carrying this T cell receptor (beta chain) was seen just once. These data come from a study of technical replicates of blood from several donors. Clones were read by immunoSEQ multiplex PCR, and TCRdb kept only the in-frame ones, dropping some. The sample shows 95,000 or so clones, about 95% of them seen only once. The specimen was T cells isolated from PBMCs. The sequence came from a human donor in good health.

As DNA, the CDR3 is TGTGCCAGCAGCTTCCCCTGGGCAGGAAACACCATATATTTT. This gives the protein CASSFPWAGNTIYF. The chain recombines TRBV11-2 with TRBJ1-3; D is undetermined. V dropped 3 bases and J dropped 4 bases, with 10 bases sitting between them. CDR1 is SGHAT and CDR2 is FQNNGV in the germline V gene. CDR3 length equals 14 residues.